This T cell receptor beta chain was recovered during a study of technical replicates of blood from a handful of donors (TCRdb year 2017). The CDR3 spans 19 residues, from the cysteine through the phenylalanine. The entry retains the CDR3 DNA only, 57 bases that are in frame from base 1. CDR1 SGHDT and CDR2 YYEEEE are derived from the germline V gene. V has 0 bases trimmed and J has 6 bases trimmed; junction bases matching no gene number 14. The library was prepared using the immunoSEQ multiplex PCR assay. TCRdb holds this immuneACCESS table with in-frame rearrangements only. Some clones are missing; in checked studies, unresolved V genes explain under half, and the rest has no known cause. This sample has fewer than 100,000 clones in its table, and approximately 90% of those were observed once. Of the sample, under 0.5% falls within the top ten clones. Remarks on this clone: It lacks a known antigen. No much larger clonotype is one base removed from it; base qualities were not supplied.

Sequencing was done on a sample of T cells isolated from PBMCs. The TCR originated in a human donor in good health. Recombination linked TRBV5-6 to TRBJ2-2, with 10 bases aligning to TRBD2. The bases are TGTGCCAGCAGCTTGGAAACACCTCTAGCGGGAGTTTTATCCGGGGAGCTGTTTTTT. The encoded protein is CASSLETPLAGVLSGELFF.